This TCR beta chain was found in a study of blood T cell repertoires in COVID-19. Across the study: The United States, Italy and Spain provided the acute and convalescent COVID-19 samples.

Participants had their cohort set by participant-reported clinical history. The CDR3 contains 13 residues. Trimming shortened V by 5 bases and J by 7 bases, and 11 bases separated the two germline ends. The germline V gene encodes CDR1 LGHNT and CDR2 FRNRAP. In the source study's methods: It was from reference gene primer amplification that nucleated cell counts were estimated. Sequenced by immunoSEQ multiplex PCR; TCRdb stores in-frame clones only, minus some. The D gene and trimming were derived from the DNA, and the V and J assignments and clone size from that table. The repertoire holds roughly 220,000 clones, with 80% to 90% as singletons.

The receptor was isolated from a woman aged 18-30 years in a cohort exposed to, infected with or recovered from COVID-19 (not recorded which). This chain connects TRBV12-5 to TRBJ2-2; D gene ambiguous. Sequencing was performed on PBMCs or T cells enriched from blood (not recorded which). This CDR3 reads CASGPLPGGELFF. The CDR3 DNA reads TGTGCTAGTGGTCCCCTCCCGGGCGGGGAGCTGTTTTTT.